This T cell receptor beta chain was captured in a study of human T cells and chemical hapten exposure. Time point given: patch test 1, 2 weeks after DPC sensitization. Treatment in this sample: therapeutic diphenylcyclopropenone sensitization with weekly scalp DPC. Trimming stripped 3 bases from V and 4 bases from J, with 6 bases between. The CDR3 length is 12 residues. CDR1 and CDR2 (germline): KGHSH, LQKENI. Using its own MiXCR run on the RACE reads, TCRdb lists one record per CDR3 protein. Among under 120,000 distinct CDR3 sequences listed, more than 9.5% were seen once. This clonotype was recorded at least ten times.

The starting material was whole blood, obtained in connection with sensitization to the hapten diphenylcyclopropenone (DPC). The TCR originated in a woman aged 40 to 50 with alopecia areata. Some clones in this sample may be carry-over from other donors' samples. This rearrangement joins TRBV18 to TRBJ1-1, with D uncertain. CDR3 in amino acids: CASSPGFTEAFF. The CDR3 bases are TGTGCCAGCTCACCGGGGTTCACTGAAGCTTTCTTT.